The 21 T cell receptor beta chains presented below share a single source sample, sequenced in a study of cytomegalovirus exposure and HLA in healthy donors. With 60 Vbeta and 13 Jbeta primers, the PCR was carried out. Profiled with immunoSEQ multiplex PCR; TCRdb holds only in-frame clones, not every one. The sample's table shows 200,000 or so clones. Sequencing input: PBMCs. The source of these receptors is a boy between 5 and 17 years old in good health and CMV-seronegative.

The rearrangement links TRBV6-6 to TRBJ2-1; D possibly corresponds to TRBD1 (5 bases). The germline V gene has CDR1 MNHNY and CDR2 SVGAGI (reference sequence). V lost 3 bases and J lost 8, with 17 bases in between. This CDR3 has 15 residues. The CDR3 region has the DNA TGTGCCAGCAGTTATAATAAGGGGCCGCGAGATGAGCAGTTCTTC. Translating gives CASSYNKGPRDEQFF.

The CDR3 region is CASSKGGTQYF. The CDR3 DNA is TGTGCCAGCAGTAAAGGCGGGACGCAGTATTTT. This chain connects TRBV11-3 to TRBJ2-3, with D perhaps TRBD2 (5 bases). The CDR3 runs to 11 residues. V was trimmed by 6 bases and J by 9 bases, leaving 10 bases between them. Germline-derived CDR1 and CDR2 are SGHNT and YENEEA. Full variable domain (outside the CDR3, taken from reference TRBV11-3 and TRBJ2-3): EAGVVQSPRYKIIEKKQPVAFWCNPISGHNTLYWYLQNLGQGPELLIRYENEEAVDDSQLPKDRFSAERLKGVDSTLKIQPAELGDSAVYLCASSKGGTQYFGPGTRLTVL.

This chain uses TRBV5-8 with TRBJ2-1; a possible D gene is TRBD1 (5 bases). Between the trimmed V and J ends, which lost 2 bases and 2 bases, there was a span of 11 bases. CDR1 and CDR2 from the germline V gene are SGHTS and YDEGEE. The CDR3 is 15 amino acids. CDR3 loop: CASSLRGRTYNEQFF. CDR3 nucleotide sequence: TGTGCCAGCAGCTTAAGGGGAAGAACCTACAATGAGCAGTTCTTC.

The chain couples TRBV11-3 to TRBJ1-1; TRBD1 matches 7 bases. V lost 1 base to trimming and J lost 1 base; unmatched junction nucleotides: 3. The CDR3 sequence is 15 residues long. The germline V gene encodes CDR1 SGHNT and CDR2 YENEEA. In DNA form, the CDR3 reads TGTGCCAGCAGCTTAGGTGGGACAGAGAACACTGAAGCTTTCTTT. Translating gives CASSLGGTENTEAFF.

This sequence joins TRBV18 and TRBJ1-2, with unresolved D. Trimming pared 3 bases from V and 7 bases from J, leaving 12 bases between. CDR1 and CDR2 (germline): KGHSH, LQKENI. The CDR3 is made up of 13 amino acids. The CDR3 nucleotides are TGTGCCAGCTCACCTCAAGGTCCGGGTGGCTACACCTTC. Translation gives CASSPQGPGGYTF.

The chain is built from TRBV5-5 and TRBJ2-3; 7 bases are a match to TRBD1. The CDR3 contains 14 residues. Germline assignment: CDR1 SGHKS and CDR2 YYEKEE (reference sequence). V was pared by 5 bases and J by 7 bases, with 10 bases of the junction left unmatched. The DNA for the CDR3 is TGTGCCAGCAGGGCCGGGACAGCAGTAAATACGCAGTATTTT. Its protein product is CASRAGTAVNTQYF.

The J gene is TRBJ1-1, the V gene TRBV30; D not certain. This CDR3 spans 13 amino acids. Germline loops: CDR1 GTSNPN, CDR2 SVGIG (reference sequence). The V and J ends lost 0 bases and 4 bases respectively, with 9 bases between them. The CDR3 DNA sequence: TGTGCCTGGAGTGTAAAGACGGGCACTGAAGCTTTCTTT. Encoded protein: CAWSVKTGTEAFF.

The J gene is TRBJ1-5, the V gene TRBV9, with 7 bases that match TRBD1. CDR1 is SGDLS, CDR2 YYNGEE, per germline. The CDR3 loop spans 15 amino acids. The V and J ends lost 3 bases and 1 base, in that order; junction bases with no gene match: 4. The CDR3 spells CASSATGASNQPQHF. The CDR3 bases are TGTGCCAGCAGCGCCACAGGGGCGAGCAATCAGCCCCAGCATTTT.

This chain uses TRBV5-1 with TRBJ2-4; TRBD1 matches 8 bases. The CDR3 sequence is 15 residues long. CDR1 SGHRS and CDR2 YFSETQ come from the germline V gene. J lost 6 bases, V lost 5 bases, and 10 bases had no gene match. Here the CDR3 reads CASSESSGGRNIQYF. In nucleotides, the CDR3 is TGCGCCAGCAGTGAGAGTTCAGGGGGCCGAAACATTCAGTACTTC. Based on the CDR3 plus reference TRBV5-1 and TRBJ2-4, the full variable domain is KAGVTQTPRYLIKTRGQQVTLSCSPISGHRSVSWYQQTPGQGLQFLFEYFSETQRNKGNFPGRFSGRQFSNSRSEMNVSTLELGDSALYLCASSESSGGRNIQYFGAGTRLSVL.

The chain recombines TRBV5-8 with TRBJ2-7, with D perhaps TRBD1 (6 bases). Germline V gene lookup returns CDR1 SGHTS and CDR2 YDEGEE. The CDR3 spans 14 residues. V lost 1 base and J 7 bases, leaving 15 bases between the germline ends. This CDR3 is CASSLTGPEREQYF. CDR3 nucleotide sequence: TGTGCCAGCAGCTTGACAGGGCCCGAGAGAGAGCAGTACTTC.

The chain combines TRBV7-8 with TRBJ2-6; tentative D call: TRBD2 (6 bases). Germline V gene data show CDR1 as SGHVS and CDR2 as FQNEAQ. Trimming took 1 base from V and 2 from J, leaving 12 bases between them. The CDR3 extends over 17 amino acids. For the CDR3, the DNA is TGTGCCAGCAGCTTAGGGCGGGGCCGGACTGGGGCCAACGTCCTGACTTTC. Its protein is CASSLGRGRTGANVLTF.

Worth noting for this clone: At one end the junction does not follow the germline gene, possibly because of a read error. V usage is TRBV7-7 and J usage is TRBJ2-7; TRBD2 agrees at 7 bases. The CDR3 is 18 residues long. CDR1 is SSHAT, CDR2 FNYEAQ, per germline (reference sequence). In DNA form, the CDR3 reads TGTGCTAGCAGCTTAGAAAACAAGGGAGCGGGGCCCTCCTACGAGCAGTACTTC. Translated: CASSLENKGAGPSYEQYF.

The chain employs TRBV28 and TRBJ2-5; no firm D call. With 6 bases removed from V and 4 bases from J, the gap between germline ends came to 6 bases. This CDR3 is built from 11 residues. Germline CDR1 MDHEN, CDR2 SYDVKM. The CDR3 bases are TGTGCCAGCAGCACCAGAGAGACCCAGTACTTC. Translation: CASSTRETQYF.

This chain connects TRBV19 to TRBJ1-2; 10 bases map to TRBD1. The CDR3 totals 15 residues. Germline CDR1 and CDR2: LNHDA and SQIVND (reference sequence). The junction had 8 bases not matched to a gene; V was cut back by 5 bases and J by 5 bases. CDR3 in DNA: TGTGCCAGTAGTTGGACAGGGGGACCTTCATATGGCTACACCTTC. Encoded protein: CASSWTGGPSYGYTF.

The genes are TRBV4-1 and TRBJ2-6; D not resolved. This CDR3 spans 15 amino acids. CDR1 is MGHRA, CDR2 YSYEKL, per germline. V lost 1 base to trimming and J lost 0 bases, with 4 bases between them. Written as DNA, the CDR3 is TGCGCCAGCAGCCAAGCATTCTCTGGGGCCAACGTCCTGACTTTC. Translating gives CASSQAFSGANVLTF.

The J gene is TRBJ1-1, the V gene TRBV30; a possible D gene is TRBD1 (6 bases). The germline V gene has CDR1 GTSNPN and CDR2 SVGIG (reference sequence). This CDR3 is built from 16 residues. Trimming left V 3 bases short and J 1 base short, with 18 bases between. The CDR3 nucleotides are TGTGCCTGGAGCCCCCCGTTAAGGGGGGGGAACACTGAAGCTTTCTTT. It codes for CAWSPPLRGGNTEAFF.

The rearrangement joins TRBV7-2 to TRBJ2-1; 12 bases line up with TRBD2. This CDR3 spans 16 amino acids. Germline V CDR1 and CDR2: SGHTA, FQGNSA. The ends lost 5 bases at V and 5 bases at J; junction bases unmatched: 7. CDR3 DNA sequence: TGTGCCAGCAGCGCTCGGACTAGCGGGGACCACAATGAGCAGTTCTTC. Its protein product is CASSARTSGDHNEQFF.

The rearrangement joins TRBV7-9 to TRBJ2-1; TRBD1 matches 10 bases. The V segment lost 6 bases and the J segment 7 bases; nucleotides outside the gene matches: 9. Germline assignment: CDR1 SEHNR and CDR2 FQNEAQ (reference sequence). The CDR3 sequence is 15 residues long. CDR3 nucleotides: TGTGCCAGCAGATGGGACAGGGGAATGGAGAATGAGCAGTTCTTC. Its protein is CASRWDRGMENEQFF.

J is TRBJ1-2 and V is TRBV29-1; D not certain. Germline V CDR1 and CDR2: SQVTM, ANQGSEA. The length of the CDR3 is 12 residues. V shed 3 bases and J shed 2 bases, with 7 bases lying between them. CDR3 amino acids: CSVDTGNYGYTF. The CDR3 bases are TGCAGCGTTGACACGGGGAACTATGGCTACACCTTC.

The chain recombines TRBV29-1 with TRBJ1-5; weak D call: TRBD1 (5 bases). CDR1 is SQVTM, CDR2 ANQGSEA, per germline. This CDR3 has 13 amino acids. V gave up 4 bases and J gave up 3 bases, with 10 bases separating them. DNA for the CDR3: TGCAGCGTTGCCAGGGCTAACAATCAGCCCCAGCATTTT. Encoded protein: CSVARANNQPQHF. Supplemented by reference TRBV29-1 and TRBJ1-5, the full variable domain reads SAVISQKPSRDICQRGTSLTIQCQVDSQVTMMFWYRQQPGQSLTLIATANQGSEATYESGFVIDKFPISRPNLTFSTLTVSNMSPEDSSIYLCSVARANNQPQHFGDGTRLSIL.

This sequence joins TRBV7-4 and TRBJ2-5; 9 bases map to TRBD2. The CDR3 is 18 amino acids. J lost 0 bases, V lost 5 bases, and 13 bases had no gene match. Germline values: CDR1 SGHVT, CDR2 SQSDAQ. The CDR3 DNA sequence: TGTGCCAGCAGCCTCCCCGCCAGCCTAGCGGGGTACCAAGAGACCCAGTACTTC. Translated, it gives CASSLPASLAGYQETQYF.